This T cell receptor (beta chain) was identified in a study of control samples from healthy donors and cancer patients (dated by TCRdb to the early 2020s). Via the germline V gene (reference sequence), CDR1 is LNHDA and CDR2 SQIVND. V drops 9 bases and J drops 4 bases, leaving 18 bases in between. The CDR3, from cysteine to phenylalanine, totals 14 residues. Of all the DNA, just the CDR3 is kept, 42 bases in frame from base 1. The library was made by the immunoSEQ multiplex PCR assay. TCRdb carries this immuneACCESS record with in-frame sequences only. Its versions omit some clonotypes, under half of them owing to an unresolved V gene in the studies checked, with the rest unexplained. The sample yields under 140,000 clones; roughly 90% were counted once. The ten largest clones add up to roughly 3.7% of the sample. Details on this clone: The target of this receptor is not known. Base qualities are not recorded, but no much larger clone differs from it by a single base.

The sequence was collected from a woman aged 55-69 years with lung cancer. The sequencing sample was made of PBMCs. The chain links TRBV19 with TRBJ1-1; a tentative D match to TRBD1 spans 5 bases. DNA sequence: TGTGCCAGCATCAAGACAGATGGTCGCACTGAAGCTTTCTTT. Its translation reads: CASIKTDGRTEAFF.